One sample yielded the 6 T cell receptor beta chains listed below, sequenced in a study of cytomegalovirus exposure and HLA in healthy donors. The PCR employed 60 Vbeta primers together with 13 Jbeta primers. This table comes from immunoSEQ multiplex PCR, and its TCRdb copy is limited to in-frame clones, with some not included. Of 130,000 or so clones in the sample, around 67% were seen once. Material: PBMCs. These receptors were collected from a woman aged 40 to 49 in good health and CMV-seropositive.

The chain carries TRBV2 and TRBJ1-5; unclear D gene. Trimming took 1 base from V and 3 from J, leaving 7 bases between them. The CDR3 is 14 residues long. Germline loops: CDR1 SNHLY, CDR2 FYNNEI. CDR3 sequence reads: CASSEGTPNQPQHF. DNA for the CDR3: TGTGCCAGCAGTGAAGGAACACCCAATCAGCCCCAGCATTTT.

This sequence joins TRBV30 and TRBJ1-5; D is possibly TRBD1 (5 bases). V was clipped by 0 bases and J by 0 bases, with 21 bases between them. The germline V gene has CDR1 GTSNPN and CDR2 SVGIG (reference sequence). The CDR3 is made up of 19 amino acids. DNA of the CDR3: TGTGCCTGGAGTGTATGGACGCGGGGCAGGGATTATAGCAATCAGCCCCAGCATTTT. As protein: CAWSVWTRGRDYSNQPQHF.

The CDR3 nucleotides read TGTGCCAGCAGCCAAGTCGAGGGGACAGGGAAAGCTTTCTTT. This encodes CASSQVEGTGKAFF. The genes are TRBV14 and TRBJ1-1; 9 nucleotides agree with TRBD1. Germline CDR1 reads SGHDN; CDR2 reads FVKESK. CDR3 size: 14 residues. The V gene end was trimmed by 1 base and the J gene end by 9 bases; junction bases not matched to a gene: 6. Using reference TRBV14 and TRBJ1-1 for the parts outside the CDR3, the full variable domain is EAGVTQFPSHSVIEKGQTVTLRCDPISGHDNLYWYRRVMGKEIKFLLHFVKESKQDESGMPNNRFLAERTGGTYSTLKVQPAELEDSGVYFCASSQVEGTGKAFFGQGTRLTVV.

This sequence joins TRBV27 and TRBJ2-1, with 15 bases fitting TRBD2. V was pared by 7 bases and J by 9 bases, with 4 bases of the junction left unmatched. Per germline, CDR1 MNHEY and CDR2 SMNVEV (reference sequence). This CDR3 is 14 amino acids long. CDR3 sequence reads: CASTPGLAGGEQFF. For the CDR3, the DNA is TGTGCCAGCACCCCGGGACTAGCGGGAGGTGAGCAGTTCTTC.

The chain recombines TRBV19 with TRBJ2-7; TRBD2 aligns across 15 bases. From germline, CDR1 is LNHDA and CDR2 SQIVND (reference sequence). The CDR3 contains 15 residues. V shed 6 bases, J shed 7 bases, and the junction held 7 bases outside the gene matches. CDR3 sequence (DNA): TGTGCCAGTAGCTCCGGGACTAGCGGGGGGCAGGAGCAGTACTTC. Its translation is CASSSGTSGGQEQYF.

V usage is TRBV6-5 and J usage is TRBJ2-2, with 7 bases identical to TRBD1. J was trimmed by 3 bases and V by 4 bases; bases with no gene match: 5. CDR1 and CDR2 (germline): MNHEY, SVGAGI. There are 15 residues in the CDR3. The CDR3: CASSLTGQYTGELFF. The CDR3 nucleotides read TGTGCCAGCAGTTTGACGGGACAGTACACCGGGGAGCTGTTTTTT.